Reported below is one T cell receptor (beta chain). Its binding antigen is unknown. Nothing much larger sits one base from this clone, and base qualities are not available. Trimming removed 6 bases from V and 2 bases from J; the gene matches leave 6 bases unexplained. The cysteine opens and the phenylalanine closes a CDR3 of 14 amino acids. The kept DNA is CDR3 alone, 42 bases in frame from the first base. In the germline V gene (reference sequence), CDR1 corresponds to MNHEY and CDR2 to SMNVEV. The cohort comprised 670 or so healthy bone marrow donors. At the time of sampling, all cohort members were nominally healthy, though unrecorded immune exposures were likely present. CMV serostatus was positive for about 300 and negative for about 55% of the 666 cohort members, and was not recorded for this donor. A peripheral blood sample was collected from each donor, and TCR beta sequencing was performed on peripheral blood mononuclear cells. Genomic DNA extraction from the blood cell samples was performed with the Qiagen DNeasy Blood Extraction Kit.

These data come from a study of cytomegalovirus exposure and HLA in healthy donors (dated by TCRdb to about 2017). General notes on the study: An earlier analysis of several hundred of the donors reported 276 Gb of sequence data and 117 million unique TCR beta sequences obtained from approximately 180 million T cells. A separate validation cohort of roughly 130 different subjects was used in addition to the approximately 640-subject first cohort. Class I and class II HLA loci were covered by the typing at four-digit resolution. The aim of the study was to test whether cataloging public T cell receptors could identify signatures of past pathogen exposure. Rather than using new phenotypic data, the later analysis identified candidate immune exposures from TCR beta sequences and from how often those sequences occurred across donors. Roughly 300 gigabases of sequencing data and 70 million to 100 million unique TCR sequences were included in an early release covering about 620 HLA-typed donors. To predict cytomegalovirus infection status, the study brought together high-throughput TCR immunosequencing, statistical association of individual TCRs with disease status, and machine learning. Every discovery cohort repertoire had been produced on one sequencing platform. Among 300 to 500 genotyped donors of the cohort, an average of roughly 230,000 unique TCR beta nucleotide sequences was sequenced per donor, of which about 19% were non-productive. A later genetic analysis used genome-wide SNP genotypes for 398 of the 666 donors, treating that subset as a discovery cohort. Typing coverage differed by locus: A, B, C, DRB1 and DQB1 were typed in about 629-630 donors, DQA1 in 500 to 550, DPA1 in approximately 600, and DPB1 in roughly 470. Roughly 5 DR-DQ haplotypes were handled as single units for association and clustering because linkage in the cohort was strong. To study patterns of TCR occurrence, a later analysis re-analyzed previously published TCR beta repertoires from 600 to 750 donors and added high-resolution HLA genotyping. Alongside the repertoire data, information on donor age, sex, ethnicity and CMV serostatus was compiled. An earlier analysis of some 600 of the donors applied high-throughput TCR beta sequencing to assess whether each TCR beta V gene segment acted as functional or pseudogenic. Using immunosequencing, the study profiled T cell repertoires from about 650 subjects and related those repertoires to cytomegalovirus serostatus. The genetic ancestry cluster associated with self-reported Caucasian donors included 65% to 90% of the roughly 400 genotyped donors.

Results the study describes overall, beyond this receptor: An association between a missense DCLRE1C variant and V-gene and J-gene trimming of TCR beta chains was found in a later genetic analysis and replicated in an independent cohort. A later analysis associated 16,951 TCR beta sequences with specific HLA alleles at a false discovery rate of 0.05. A further reported finding was that TCR beta sequences accurately predicted the HLA-A and HLA-B alleles for most subjects in the first cohort. In an earlier analysis of roughly 560 of the donors, most TCR beta V segments were observed in productive rearrangements about 90% or about 30% of the time, broadly matching IMGT annotations. Across donors, most TCR sequences were observed very rarely, whereas some public TCRs were present in many individuals. HLA typing was unavailable for some donors at each locus, so association tests used only the typed subset. The sequencing pipeline was judged likely to have produced a cluster of highly shared sequence variants as a technical artifact. When HLA alleles, especially DR and DQ, strongly co-occurred, TCR associations were difficult to assign to individual alleles. In a later analysis, several top co-occurrence clusters were reported to appear linked to parvovirus B19, influenza, CMV and Epstein-Barr virus. In a later analysis, HLA-associated TCR beta chains showed more clonal expansion and lower generation probabilities than non-associated chains that were equally common. Linkage disequilibrium might explain the correlated functional status among segregating V segments, but an unknown experimental factor could not be excluded. The 87-base-pair reads could not distinguish some IMGT-functional V segments, including TRBV6-2 and TRBV6-3, so those segments were excluded. A later analysis found that TCR association rates varied across HLA loci, with DRB1 alleles showing the most associated TCRs and HLA-C alleles the fewest. The cohort was sequenced for TCR beta chains only, and without alpha or paired-chain data the features that could be detected were limited. In vitro tests confirmed that a few of the cytomegalovirus-associated TCR beta chains recognize cytomegalovirus antigens. The authors suggested that the approach could potentially be generalized to other disease states and immunological phenotypes. Because counts were too low, 15 or so rarely observed V segments, including chromosome 9 orphons, were excluded from the earlier analysis of 587 of the donors. In a later genetic analysis, fewer N-insertions in productive TCRs were reported among donors in an Asian-associated ancestry cluster than the 666-donor mean. Most CMV-associated TCR beta chains appeared to be HLA-restricted in a later analysis, and the HLA associations seemed to be driven largely by CMV exposure. The study listed 164 TCR beta chains as associated with cytomegalovirus. Immune exposure information for the cohort was limited to CMV serostatus. In both the original and validation cohorts, the classifier was reported to diagnose cytomegalovirus status with high specificity and sensitivity. Presence/absence analyses assumed roughly uniform sequencing depth across donors, an assumption that may not hold.

Library preparation used the immunoSEQ multiplex PCR assay. A mixture of 60 forward primers for TCR Vbeta segments and 13 reverse primers for TCR Jbeta segments was used in the multiplex PCR. Amplification of the CDR3 region of rearranged TCR beta genes was performed with a multiplex PCR assay on genomic DNA. Amplified TCR beta libraries were sequenced as 87-base-pair reads on the Illumina HiSeq System. On the study's bioinformatics: In a later analysis, roughly 80 million unique TCR beta chains were counted across the 666 repertoires, and roughly 11 million of these chains were shared by at least two donors. Raw reads were error-corrected and collapsed into unique sequences by a nearest-neighbor algorithm in which closely related sequences were merged to remove PCR and sequencing errors. To assign V, D and J gene segments, CDR3 sequences were aligned to IMGT reference sequences. For a sequence to be retained, a match of at least six nucleotides was required to both a V gene segment and a J gene segment. A rearrangement counted as productive if the CDR3 had no stop codons and remained in frame with V and J, and every other rearrangement counted as non-productive. CDR3 was defined by IMGT convention, running from the second conserved V-encoded cysteine to the conserved J-encoded phenylalanine. Sequences without an unambiguous match to a single V gene segment were excluded from the earlier analysis of about 600 of the donors. In an earlier analysis of approximately 590 of the donors, V segments were called functional above 56.7% productive rearrangements and were called segregating when the between-donor standard deviation exceeded 5%. To diagnose cytomegalovirus status from the catalog of TCR beta chain sequences, a statistical classification framework was built. In a later analysis, TCR nucleotide sequences were compared against IMGT/GENE-DB human TR gene sequences so that V and J genes could be assigned. Using the TCRdist pipeline, a later analysis assigned CDR3 sequences along with most-parsimonious VDJ recombination scenarios. In a later analysis, each TCR beta chain was defined by its CDR3 amino acid sequence together with its V-gene family, and reads lacking a unique V-gene family were excluded. In a later analysis, 450 to 600 highly shared, low-generation-probability nucleotide sequences were removed to address suspected cross-contamination and a sequencing artifact. For each public chain, a later analysis derived a clonal expansion index from normalized ranks of inferred template counts within each repertoire. In a later analysis, generation probabilities were computed using a VDJ recombination model fitted to out-of-frame rearrangements, and the results were checked against IGoR. In a later analysis, TCR-TCR, TCR-HLA and TCR-CMV co-occurrence was scored with hypergeometric tests, and a repertoire-size bias correction was applied to TCR pairs. A later analysis estimated false discovery rates by permuting HLA or CMV assignments 20 times. In a later analysis, co-occurring TCRs were grouped using DBSCAN, with TCRdist sequence similarity added in when clustering inside HLA-allele-positive subsets. Co-occurrence clustering excluded repertoires with fewer than 30,000 or more than 120,000 public chains, plus five with anomalous nucleotide sharing. As stored in TCRdb, this immuneACCESS dataset retains in-frame rearrangements with V and J assigned. A fraction of the clones does not appear; measured against another copy, unresolved V genes explain less than half of the discrepancy, and the remainder lacks a known reason. The V and J calls and clone size are taken from that table; D and trimming were inferred from the DNA. In this sample the table shows 150,000 to 200,000 clones, approximately 70% of which occur a single time. The ten biggest clones cover roughly 2.5% of the sample.

The sequence is built from TRBV27 and TRBJ2-7; TRBD1 fits 8 bases in the junction. The clonotype originates from a human donor in good health. Sequenced material: PBMCs. The CDR3 corresponds to CASSGTGRAYEQYF. Read as DNA, the sequence is TGTGCCAGCAGCGGGACAGGTCGGGCCTACGAGCAGTACTTC.